What follows are 25 T cell receptor beta chains derived from one specimen sequenced in a study of patients and donors after allogeneic stem cell transplantation. One entry per CDR3 protein results from TCRdb running MiXCR on the RT-PCR reads. The data show 920,000 or so distinct CDR3 sequences, 15% to 20% seen once. The sample was blood, either unsorted or a sorted T cell fraction (not recorded which). Source of these receptors: a human donor who was either an allogeneic HSCT recipient or a stem cell or donor lymphocyte infusion donor (not recorded which). It is not recorded whose cells these are; they may come from a transplant donor.

The rearrangement links TRBV7-9 to TRBJ1-1, with D possibly matching TRBD1 (6 bases). V lost 5 bases and J lost 5, with 15 bases in between. This CDR3 spans 14 amino acids. Germline CDR1 reads SEHNR; CDR2 reads FQNEAQ (reference sequence). CDR3 sequence reads: CASSPGGGKTEAFF. In nucleotides, the CDR3 is TGTGCCAGCAGCCCCGGGGGGGGCAAAACTGAAGCTTTCTTT.

This chain connects TRBV27 to TRBJ2-7; D uncertain. CDR3 length equals 11 residues. Germline V CDR1 and CDR2: MNHEY, SMNVEV (reference sequence). V was trimmed by 8 bases and J by 3 bases, leaving 8 bases between them. In nucleotides, the CDR3 is TGTGCCAGCGTTGGGGTCTACGAGCAGTACTTC. Its protein product is CASVGVYEQYF.

The table lists this clonotype with a few counts. The rearrangement joins TRBV10-3 to TRBJ2-7; possibly TRBD1 or TRBD2 for D (5 bases each). Trimming took 0 bases from V and 2 from J, leaving 8 bases between them. The CDR3 extends over 14 amino acids. The V gene's germline CDR1 is ENHRY and CDR2 SYGVKD. The chain's CDR3 is CAISESGDPYEQYF. The CDR3 nucleotides are TGTGCCATCAGTGAGTCGGGGGACCCCTACGAGCAGTACTTC.

In its sample, this clonotype was seen a few times. The rearrangement uses TRBV2 and TRBJ2-2; 8 nucleotides match TRBD2. Per the germline V gene, CDR1 is SNHLY and CDR2 is FYNNEI. This CDR3 has 13 residues. The junction had 1 base not matched to a gene; V was cut back by 8 bases and J by 2 bases. The CDR3 loop is CASREGNTGELFF. In DNA form, the CDR3 reads TGTGCCAGCCGGGAGGGAAACACCGGGGAGCTGTTTTTT.

Only a few counts were recorded for this clonotype. The chain recombines TRBV20-1 with TRBJ2-1, with 9 bases that match TRBD1. V shed 6 bases, J shed 2 bases, and the junction held 8 bases outside the gene matches. The CDR3 has 15 residues. Germline CDR1 and CDR2: DFQATT and SNEGSKA (reference sequence). CDR3 coding DNA: TGCAGTGCGGGGGACAGGGACACTACCTACAATGAGCAGTTCTTC. It codes for CSAGDRDTTYNEQFF.

This chain links TRBV2 with TRBJ2-3; 9 nucleotides match TRBD2. CDR1 and CDR2 from the germline V gene are SNHLY and FYNNEI. The CDR3 has 13 residues. Unmatched junction bases numbered 9, after V lost 4 bases and J lost 13 bases. CDR3 loop: CASSVLLAGGEYF. Here the CDR3 DNA reads TGTGCCAGCAGTGTCTTACTAGCGGGCGGAGAGTATTTT.

The sample holds a few counts of this clonotype. The chain is built from TRBV6-1 and TRBJ1-1; D is perhaps TRBD1 (6 bases). The CDR3 covers 14 residues. Trimming removed 6 bases from V and 4 bases from J, with 15 bases in between. Germline lookup yields CDR1 MNHNS and CDR2 SASEGT. DNA for the CDR3: TGTGCCAGCAGCCGCAGGGGAGACGGCACTGAAGCTTTCTTT. Translating gives CASSRRGDGTEAFF.

The chain joins TRBV2 to TRBJ2-3; the D gene is possibly TRBD2 (5 bases). V lost 2 bases and J lost 4, with 13 bases in between. The CDR3 is 15 residues long. CDR1 is SNHLY and CDR2 is FYNNEI in the germline V gene. The CDR3: CASSEHTSLADTQYF. CDR3 in DNA: TGTGCCAGCAGTGAACACACTAGTCTCGCAGATACGCAGTATTTT.

This clonotype showed up many times. CDR3 coding DNA: TGTGCCATCAGTGAGACCCTTTCGATACAAGAGACCCAGTACTTC. Protein: CAISETLSIQETQYF. J is TRBJ2-5 and V is TRBV10-3; D unresolved. Trimming took 2 bases from V and 2 from J, leaving 12 bases between them. The germline CDR1 and CDR2 sequences are ENHRY and SYGVKD. The CDR3 runs 15 residues.

This clonotype showed up just a few times. The gene calls are TRBV6-5 and TRBJ1-4; D remains ambiguous. Germline loops: CDR1 MNHEY, CDR2 SVGAGI. The germline V and J ends were trimmed by 4 bases and 7 bases, with 10 bases remaining between them. The CDR3 is 13 residues long. CDR3 in DNA: TGTGCCAGCAGTTTCACTCTAAGTGAAAAACTGTTTTTT. Residues: CASSFTLSEKLFF.

This chain joins TRBV12-5 and TRBJ2-5; D call uncertain. There are 12 residues in the CDR3. Germline values: CDR1 LGHNT, CDR2 FRNRAP. Between the trimmed V and J ends, which lost 7 bases and 2 bases, there was a span of 8 bases. The CDR3 sequence is CASAWLQETQYF. CDR3 bases: TGTGCTAGTGCCTGGCTACAAGAGACCCAGTACTTC.

The chain has TRBV11-3 and TRBJ2-1, with 7 bases aligning to TRBD2. Germline values: CDR1 SGHNT, CDR2 YENEEA. The ends lost 4 bases at V and 5 bases at J; junction bases unmatched: 11. The CDR3 sequence is 16 residues long. CDR3 nucleotides: TGTGCCAGCAGCTCGCCTTGGGAGGGCCGCGACAATGAGCAGTTCTTC. Protein product: CASSSPWEGRDNEQFF.

This clonotype came up a few times. The rearrangement uses TRBV27 and TRBJ2-7; TRBD1 agrees at 12 bases. The CDR3 covers 17 residues. The junction had 9 bases not matched to a gene; V was cut back by 4 bases and J by 2 bases. Germline V gene sequence: CDR1 MNHEY, CDR2 SMNVEV (reference sequence). CDR3 coding DNA: TGTGCCAGCAGTTCAATTGCCGGGACAGGGGGCCCCTACGAGCAGTACTTC. Protein: CASSSIAGTGGPYEQYF.

This clonotype was seen at least ten times. The chain joins TRBV15 to TRBJ1-2; 8 nucleotides match TRBD1. The CDR3 is 17 residues long. Germline lookup yields CDR1 LNHNV and CDR2 YYDKDF (reference sequence). V was pared by 0 bases and J by 5 bases, with 11 bases of the junction left unmatched. The CDR3 nucleotides are TGTGCCACCAGCAGAGACGCAATACGACAGGGGAGTTATGGCTACACCTTC. This gives the protein CATSRDAIRQGSYGYTF.

This chain uses TRBV9 with TRBJ2-1; D possibly corresponds to TRBD1 (5 bases). The CDR3 is made up of 14 amino acids. With 0 bases removed from V and 5 bases from J, the gap between germline ends came to 9 bases. The germline V gene has CDR1 SGDLS and CDR2 YYNGEE. The CDR3 reads CASSVDLGDNEQFF. The CDR3, as DNA: TGTGCCAGCAGCGTAGACCTAGGGGACAATGAGCAGTTCTTC.

CDR3 nucleotide sequence: TGCGCCAGCAGCCCGCGCCCCGGGTCAGGACAAGAGACCCAGTACTTC. Translated: CASSPRPGSGQETQYF. The chain couples TRBV5-1 to TRBJ2-5; unclear D gene. CDR3 length: 16 residues. The germline V gene has CDR1 SGHRS and CDR2 YFSETQ. Between the trimmed V and J ends, which lost 4 bases and 2 bases, there was a span of 18 bases.

The chain links TRBV4-1 to TRBJ1-4; no reliable D call. The V gene's germline CDR1 is MGHRA and CDR2 YSYEKL. With 4 bases removed from V and 4 bases from J, the gap between germline ends came to 16 bases. This CDR3 contains 16 residues. The CDR3 DNA sequence: TGCGCCAGCAGCCCCTCCGGGGTCCTTCTTAATGAAAAACTGTTTTTT. Protein: CASSPSGVLLNEKLFF.

V is TRBV30 and J is TRBJ2-1, with TRBD2 matching 11 bases. The V and J ends lost 2 bases and 4 bases, in that order; junction bases with no gene match: 1. CDR1 and CDR2 (germline): GTSNPN, SVGIG (reference sequence). The CDR3 covers 14 residues. CDR3 bases: TGTGCCTGGAGTCCTAGCGGGGGGTACAATGAGCAGTTCTTC. Its protein product is CAWSPSGGYNEQFF.

V and J are TRBV20-1 and TRBJ2-7; D is perhaps TRBD2 (5 bases). The CDR3 spans 12 residues. V dropped 5 bases and J dropped 6 bases, with 14 bases sitting between them. Germline lookup yields CDR1 DFQATT and CDR2 SNEGSKA (reference sequence). The CDR3 DNA reads TGCAGTGCTCGCCTCACTAGAGGCGAGCAGTACTTC. The encoded protein is CSARLTRGEQYF.

V is TRBV2 and J is TRBJ2-5; 12 bases match TRBD2. The CDR3 covers 15 residues. Germline loops: CDR1 SNHLY, CDR2 FYNNEI. J gave up 5 bases and V 3 bases, and 4 bases lay outside the gene matches. CDR3 sequence: CASSETSGRRETQYF. CDR3 in DNA: TGTGCCAGCAGTGAGACTAGCGGGAGAAGGGAGACCCAGTACTTC. Complete variable domain (other parts from reference TRBV2 and TRBJ2-5): EPEVTQTPSHQVTQMGQEVILRCVPISNHLYFYWYRQILGQKVEFLVSFYNNEISEKSEIFDDQFSVERPDGSNFTLKIRSTKLEDSAMYFCASSETSGRRETQYFGPGTRLLVL.

The chain has TRBV4-2 and TRBJ1-5; D is ambiguous. The V end was cut by 0 bases, the J end by 4 bases, with 16 bases between. Germline V gene sequence: CDR1 LGHNA, CDR2 YNFKEQ. CDR3 length: 17 amino acids. This CDR3 reads CASSQDRRGMGNQPQHF. CDR3 DNA sequence: TGTGCCAGCAGCCAAGATCGGAGAGGAATGGGTAATCAGCCCCAGCATTTT.

This clonotype was recorded a few times. The rearrangement links TRBV14 to TRBJ2-2, with 11 nucleotides matching TRBD2. Looked up from germline, CDR1 is SGHDN and CDR2 is FVKESK. This CDR3 region has 15 residues. Written as DNA, the CDR3 is TGTGCTTCCACTAGCGGGGGCGCGAACACCGGGGAGCTGTTTTTT. It is translated as CASTSGGANTGELFF.

The chain couples TRBV9 to TRBJ2-3; TRBD2 aligns across 9 bases. V was pared by 0 bases and J by 4 bases, with 6 bases of the junction left unmatched. Germline CDR1 reads SGDLS; CDR2 reads YYNGEE. The CDR3 consists of 16 residues. CDR3 amino acids: CASSVDGGRAADTQYF. CDR3 DNA: TGTGCCAGCAGCGTAGACGGCGGGAGGGCCGCAGATACGCAGTATTTT.

This clonotype was recorded many times. The chain links TRBV20-1 to TRBJ2-3, with D tentatively TRBD1 (5 bases). The CDR3 loop spans 12 amino acids. The V and J ends lost 2 bases and 4 bases respectively, with 7 bases between them. Looked up from germline, CDR1 is DFQATT and CDR2 is SNEGSKA (reference sequence). This CDR3 reads CSARQGSDTQYF. In DNA, the CDR3 is TGCAGTGCTAGACAGGGATCAGATACGCAGTATTTT.

This clonotype appeared a few times. The chain recombines TRBV1 with TRBJ2-3; the listed D gene, TRBD2, was not tested against the DNA. TRBV1 is labeled a pseudogene. This CDR3 is built from 15 residues. CDR3 in amino acids: CTSSQIAGGTDTQYF. CDR3 nucleotides: TGCACCAGCAGCCAGATAGCGGGAGGAACAGATACGCAGTATTTT.